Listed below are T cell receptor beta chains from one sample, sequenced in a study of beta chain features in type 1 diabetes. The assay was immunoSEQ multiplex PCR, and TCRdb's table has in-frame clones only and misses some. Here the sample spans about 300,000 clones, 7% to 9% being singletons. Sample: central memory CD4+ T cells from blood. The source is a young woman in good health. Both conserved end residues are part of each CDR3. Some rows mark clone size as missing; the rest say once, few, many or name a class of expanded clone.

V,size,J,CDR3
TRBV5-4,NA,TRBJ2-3,CASSPSTDTQYF
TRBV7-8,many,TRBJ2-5,CASNKSGGKTQYF
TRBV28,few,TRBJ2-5,CASSDKGRSQYF
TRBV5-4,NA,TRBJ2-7,CASSLVGQAGEQYF
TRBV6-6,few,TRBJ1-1,CASTLMGVTEAFF
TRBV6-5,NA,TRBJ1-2,CAIKPKRTINYGYTF
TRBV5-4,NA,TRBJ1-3,CASSLGGNTIYF
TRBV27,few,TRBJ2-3,CASSFSRLTDTQYF
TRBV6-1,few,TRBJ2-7,CASRAAGAWEQYF
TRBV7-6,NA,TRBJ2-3,CASSLAGGYSSTDTQYF
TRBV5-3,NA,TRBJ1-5,CARSSTGQVSNQPQHF
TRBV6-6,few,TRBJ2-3,CASRTLGTDTQYF
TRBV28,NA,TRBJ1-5,CASSLGTGGNQPQHF
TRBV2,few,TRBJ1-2,CASRLPGQGGYGYTF
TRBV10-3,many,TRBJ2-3,CARPGAGVTDTQYF
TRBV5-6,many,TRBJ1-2,CASSLWDRAYGYTF
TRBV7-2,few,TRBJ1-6,CASRLQSQGAKHSPLHF
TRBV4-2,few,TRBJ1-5,CASTDDREDNQPQHF
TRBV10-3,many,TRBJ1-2,CAISESGENYGYTF
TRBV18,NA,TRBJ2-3,CASSPGQLTDTQYF
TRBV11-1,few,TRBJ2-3,CASGFNTDTQYF
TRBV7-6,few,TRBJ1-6,CASSAGHLNSPLHF
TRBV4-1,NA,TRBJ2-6,CASSQARTGTGANVLTF
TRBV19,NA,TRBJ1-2,CASSNSGGNYGYTF
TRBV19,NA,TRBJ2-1,CASRRTSGKALRHNEQFF
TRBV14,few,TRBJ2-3,CASSQVRGGLWSTDTQYF
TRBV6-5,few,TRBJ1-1,CASYRGMNTEAFF
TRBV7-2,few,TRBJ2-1,CASSLGTGSYNEQFF
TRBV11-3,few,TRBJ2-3,CASSEGNRGGGTDTQYF
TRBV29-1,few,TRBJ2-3,CSVGDTSGRALFTDTQYF
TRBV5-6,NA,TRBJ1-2,CASSLGQFYGYTF
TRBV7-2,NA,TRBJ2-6,CASSSPTGFGANVLTF
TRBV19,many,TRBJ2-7,CASSIAGTSDEQYF
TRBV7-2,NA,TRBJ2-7,CASSRFTGTYEQYF
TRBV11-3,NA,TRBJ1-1,CASSYQGRAFF
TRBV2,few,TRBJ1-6,CASSGQGGNSPLHF
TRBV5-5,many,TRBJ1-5,CASSLDRGNQPQHF
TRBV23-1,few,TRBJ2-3,CASSQAGESTDTQYF
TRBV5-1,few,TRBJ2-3,CASSLAPPPGTDTQYF
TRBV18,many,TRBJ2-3,CASSPRRLAGERDTQYF
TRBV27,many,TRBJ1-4,CASSLRLADGKLFF
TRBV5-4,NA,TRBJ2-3,CASSSGGSPTNTQYF
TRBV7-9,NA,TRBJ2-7,CASSLAGTGAYEQYF
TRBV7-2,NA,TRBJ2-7,CASSPTFSSHTSYEQYF
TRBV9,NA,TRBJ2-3,CASSVQAGQGISDTQYF
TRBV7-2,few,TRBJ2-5,CASSGGGLAGGPSQYF
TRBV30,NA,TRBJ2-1,CACPKGGGLVSYNEQFF
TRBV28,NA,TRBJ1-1,CASNTPGTYDTEAFF